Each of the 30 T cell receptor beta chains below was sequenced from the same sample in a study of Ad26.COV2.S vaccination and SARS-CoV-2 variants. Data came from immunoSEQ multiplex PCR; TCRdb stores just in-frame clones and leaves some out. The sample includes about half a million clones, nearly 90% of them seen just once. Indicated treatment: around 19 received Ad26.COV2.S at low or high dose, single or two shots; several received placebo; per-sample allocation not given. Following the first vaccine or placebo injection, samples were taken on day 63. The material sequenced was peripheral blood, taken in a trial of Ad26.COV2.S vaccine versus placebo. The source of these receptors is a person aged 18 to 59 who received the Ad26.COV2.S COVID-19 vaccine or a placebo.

The CDR3 DNA reads as TGCGCCAGCAGACAGGGACCTACTAATGAAAAACTGTTTTTT. This codes for CASRQGPTNEKLFF. The chain is built from TRBV5-1 and TRBJ1-4; a weak D match, TRBD1 (6 bases). The V end was cut by 5 bases, the J end by 2 bases, with 10 bases between. Looked up from germline, CDR1 is SGHRS and CDR2 is YFSETQ. The CDR3 totals 14 residues.

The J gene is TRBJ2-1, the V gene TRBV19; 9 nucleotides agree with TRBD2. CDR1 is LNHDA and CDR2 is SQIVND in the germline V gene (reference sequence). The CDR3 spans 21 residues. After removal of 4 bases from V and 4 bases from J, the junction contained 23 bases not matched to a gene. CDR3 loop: CASSTTPPKRLAGDGYNEQFF. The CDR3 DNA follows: TGTGCCAGTAGTACTACCCCCCCAAAGCGATTAGCGGGAGATGGTTACAATGAGCAGTTCTTC. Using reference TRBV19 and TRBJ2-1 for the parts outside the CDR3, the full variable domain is DGGITQSPKYLFRKEGQNVTLSCEQNLNHDAMYWYRQDPGQGLRLIYYSQIVNDFQKGDIAEGYSVSREKKESFPLTVTSAQKNPTAFYLCASSTTPPKRLAGDGYNEQFFGPGTRLTVL.

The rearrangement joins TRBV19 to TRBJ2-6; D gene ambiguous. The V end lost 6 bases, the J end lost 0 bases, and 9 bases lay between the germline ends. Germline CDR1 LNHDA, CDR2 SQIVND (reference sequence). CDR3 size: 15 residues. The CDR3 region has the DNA TGTGCCAGTAGCCGCAGTAGCTCTGGGGCCAACGTCCTGACTTTC. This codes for CASSRSSSGANVLTF.

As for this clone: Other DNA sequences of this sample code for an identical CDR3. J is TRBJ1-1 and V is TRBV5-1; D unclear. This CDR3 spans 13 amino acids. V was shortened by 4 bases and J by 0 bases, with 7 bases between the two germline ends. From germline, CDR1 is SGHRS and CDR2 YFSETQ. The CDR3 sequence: CASSRNLNTEAFF. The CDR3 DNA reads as TGCGCCAGCAGCCGAAATCTGAACACTGAAGCTTTCTTT.

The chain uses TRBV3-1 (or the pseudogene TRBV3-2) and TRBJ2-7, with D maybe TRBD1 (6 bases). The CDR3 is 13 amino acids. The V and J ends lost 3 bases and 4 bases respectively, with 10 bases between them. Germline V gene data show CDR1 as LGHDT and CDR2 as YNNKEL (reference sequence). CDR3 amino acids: CASSHRGLYEQYF. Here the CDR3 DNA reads TGTGCCAGCAGCCATAGGGGGTTGTACGAGCAGTACTTC.

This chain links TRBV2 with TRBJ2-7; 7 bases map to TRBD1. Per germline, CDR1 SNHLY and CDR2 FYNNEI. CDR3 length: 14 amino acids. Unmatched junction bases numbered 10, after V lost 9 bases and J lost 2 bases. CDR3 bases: TGTGCCAGTGTCTTTCGGGGACAGACCTACGAGCAGTACTTC. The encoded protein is CASVFRGQTYEQYF.

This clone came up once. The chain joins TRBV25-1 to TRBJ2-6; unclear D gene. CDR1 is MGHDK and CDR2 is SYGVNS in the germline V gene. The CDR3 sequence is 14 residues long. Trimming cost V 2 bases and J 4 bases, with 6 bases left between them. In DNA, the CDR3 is TGTGCCAGCAGTGAAACGACCGGGGCCAACGTCCTGACTTTC. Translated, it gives CASSETTGANVLTF.

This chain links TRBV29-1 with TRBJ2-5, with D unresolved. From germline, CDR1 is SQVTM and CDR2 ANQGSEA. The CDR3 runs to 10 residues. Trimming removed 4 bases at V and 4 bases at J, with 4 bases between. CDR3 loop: CSVGVETQYF. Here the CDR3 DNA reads TGCAGCGTTGGGGTAGAGACCCAGTACTTC.

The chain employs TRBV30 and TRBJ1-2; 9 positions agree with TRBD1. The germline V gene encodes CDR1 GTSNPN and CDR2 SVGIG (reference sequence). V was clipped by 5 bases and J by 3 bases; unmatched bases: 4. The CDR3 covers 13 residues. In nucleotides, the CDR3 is TGTGCCTGGCAACAGGGGGCCTACTATGGCTACACCTTC. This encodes CAWQQGAYYGYTF.

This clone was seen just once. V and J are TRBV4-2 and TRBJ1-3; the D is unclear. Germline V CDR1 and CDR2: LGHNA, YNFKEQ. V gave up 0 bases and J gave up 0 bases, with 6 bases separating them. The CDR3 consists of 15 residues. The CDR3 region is CASSQDPGSGNTIYF. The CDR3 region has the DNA TGTGCCAGCAGCCAAGATCCCGGCTCTGGAAACACCATATATTTT.

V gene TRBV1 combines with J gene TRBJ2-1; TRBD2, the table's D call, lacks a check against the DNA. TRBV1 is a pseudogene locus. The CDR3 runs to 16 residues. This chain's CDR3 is CTSGGSSGRAANEQFF. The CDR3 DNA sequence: TGCACCAGCGGTGGGTCGAGCGGGAGGGCCGCCAATGAGCAGTTCTTC.

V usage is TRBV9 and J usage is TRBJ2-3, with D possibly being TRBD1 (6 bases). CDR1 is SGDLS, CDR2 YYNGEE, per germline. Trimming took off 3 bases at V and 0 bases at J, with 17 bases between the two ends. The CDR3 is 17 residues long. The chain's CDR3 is CASSARGGFRSTDTQYF. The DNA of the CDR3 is TGTGCCAGCAGCGCCCGAGGGGGTTTCCGTAGCACAGATACGCAGTATTTT.

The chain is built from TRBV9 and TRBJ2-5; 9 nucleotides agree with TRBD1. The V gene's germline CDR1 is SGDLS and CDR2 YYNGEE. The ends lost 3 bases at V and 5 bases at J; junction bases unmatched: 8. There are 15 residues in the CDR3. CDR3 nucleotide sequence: TGTGCCAGCAGCGGAAAGACAGGGGGGTTGGAGACCCAGTACTTC. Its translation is CASSGKTGGLETQYF. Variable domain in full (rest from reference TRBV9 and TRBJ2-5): DSGVTQTPKHLITATGQRVTLRCSPRSGDLSVYWYQQSLDQGLQFLIQYYNGEERAKGNILERFSAQQFPDLHSELNLSSLELGDSALYFCASSGKTGGLETQYFGPGTRLLVL.

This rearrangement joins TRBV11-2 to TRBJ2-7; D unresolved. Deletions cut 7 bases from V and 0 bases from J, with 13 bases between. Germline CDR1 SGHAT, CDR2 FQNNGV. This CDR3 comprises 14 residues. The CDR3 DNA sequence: TGTGCCAGCACCCCACTCTACAACTCCTACGAGCAGTACTTC. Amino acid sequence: CASTPLYNSYEQYF. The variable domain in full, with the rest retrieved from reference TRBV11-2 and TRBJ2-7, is EAGVAQSPRYKIIEKRQSVAFWCNPISGHATLYWYQQILGQGPKLLIQFQNNGVVDDSQLPKDRFSAERLKGVDSTLKIQPAKLEDSAVYLCASTPLYNSYEQYFGPGTRLTVT.

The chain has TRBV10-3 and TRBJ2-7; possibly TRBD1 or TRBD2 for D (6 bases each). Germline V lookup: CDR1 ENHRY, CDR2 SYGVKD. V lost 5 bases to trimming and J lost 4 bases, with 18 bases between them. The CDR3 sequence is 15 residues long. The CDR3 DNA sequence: TGTGCCATCAGTCCCCTTTTAACAGGGAGGTACGAGCAGTACTTC. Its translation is CAISPLLTGRYEQYF.

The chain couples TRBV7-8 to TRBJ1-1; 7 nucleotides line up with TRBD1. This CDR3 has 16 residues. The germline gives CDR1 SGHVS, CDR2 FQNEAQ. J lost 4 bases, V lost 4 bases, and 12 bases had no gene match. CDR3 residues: CASSSFPQGRFTEAFF. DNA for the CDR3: TGTGCCAGCAGCTCATTCCCACAGGGGCGATTCACTGAAGCTTTCTTT. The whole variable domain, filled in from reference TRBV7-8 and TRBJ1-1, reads GAGVSQSPRYKVAKRGQDVALRCDPISGHVSLFWYQQALGQGPEFLTYFQNEAQLDKSGLPSDRFFAERPEGSVSTLKIQRTQQEDSAVYLCASSSFPQGRFTEAFFGQGTRLTVV.

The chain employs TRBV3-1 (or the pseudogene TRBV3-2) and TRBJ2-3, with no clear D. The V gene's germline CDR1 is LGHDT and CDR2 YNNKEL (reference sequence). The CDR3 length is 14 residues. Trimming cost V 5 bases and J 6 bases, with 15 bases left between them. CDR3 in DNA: TGTGCCAGCAGCGGCCGGCCTCGAATCGATACGCAGTATTTT. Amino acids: CASSGRPRIDTQYF.

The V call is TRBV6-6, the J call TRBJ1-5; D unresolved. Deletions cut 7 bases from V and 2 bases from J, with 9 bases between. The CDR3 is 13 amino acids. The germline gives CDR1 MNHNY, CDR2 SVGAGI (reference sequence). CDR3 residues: CASTQAGNQPQHF. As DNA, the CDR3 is TGTGCCAGCACTCAGGCTGGCAATCAGCCCCAGCATTTT.

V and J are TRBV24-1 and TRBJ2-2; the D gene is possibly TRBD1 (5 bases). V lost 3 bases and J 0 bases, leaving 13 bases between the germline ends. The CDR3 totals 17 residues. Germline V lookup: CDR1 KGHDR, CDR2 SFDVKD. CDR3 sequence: CATSDGPGSSNTGELFF. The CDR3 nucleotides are TGTGCCACCAGTGATGGGCCAGGGTCGTCGAACACCGGGGAGCTGTTTTTT.

The CDR3 spells CASSPMGARETQYF. Here the CDR3 DNA reads TGTGCCAGCAGCCCCATGGGGGCCCGGGAGACCCAGTACTTC. The V call is TRBV3-1 (or the pseudogene TRBV3-2), the J call TRBJ2-5, with D maybe TRBD1 (6 bases). This CDR3 is 14 amino acids long. Trimming took 4 bases from V and 5 from J, leaving 14 bases between them. Germline CDR1 LGHDT, CDR2 YNNKEL (reference sequence).

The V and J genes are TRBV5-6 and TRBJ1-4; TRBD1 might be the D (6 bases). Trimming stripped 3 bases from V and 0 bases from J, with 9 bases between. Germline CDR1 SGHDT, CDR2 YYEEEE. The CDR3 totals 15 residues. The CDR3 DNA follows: TGTGCCAGCAGCTCCCCAGGGGCAACTAATGAAAAACTGTTTTTT. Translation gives CASSSPGATNEKLFF. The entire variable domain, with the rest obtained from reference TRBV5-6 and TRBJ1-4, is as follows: DAGVTQSPTHLIKTRGQQVTLRCSPKSGHDTVSWYQQALGQGPQFIFQYYEEEERQRGNFPDRFSGHQFPNYSSELNVNALLLGDSALYLCASSSPGATNEKLFFGSGTQLSVL.

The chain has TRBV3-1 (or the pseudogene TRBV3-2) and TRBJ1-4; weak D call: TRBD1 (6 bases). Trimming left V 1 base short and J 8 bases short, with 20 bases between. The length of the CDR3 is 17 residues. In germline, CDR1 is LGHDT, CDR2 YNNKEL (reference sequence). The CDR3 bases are TGTGCCAGCAGCCAAGTTTTTCCGGGGGGCGGTGGAGAAAAACTGTTTTTT. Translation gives CASSQVFPGGGGEKLFF.

CDR3 coding DNA: TGCGCCAGCAGCTACTCCGGGACAAACTACGAGCAGTACTTC. Its translation: CASSYSGTNYEQYF. J is TRBJ2-7 and V is TRBV5-1; possible D gene TRBD1, 6 bases. This CDR3 spans 14 amino acids. V lost 3 bases and J lost 3, with 13 bases in between. The germline V gene encodes CDR1 SGHRS and CDR2 YFSETQ.

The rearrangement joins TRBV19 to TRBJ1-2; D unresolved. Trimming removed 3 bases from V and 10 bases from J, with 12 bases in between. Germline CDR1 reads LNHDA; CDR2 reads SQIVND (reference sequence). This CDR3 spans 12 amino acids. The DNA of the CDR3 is TGTGCCAGTAGTATTGCAAGGGAGTACTACACCTTC. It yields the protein CASSIAREYYTF.

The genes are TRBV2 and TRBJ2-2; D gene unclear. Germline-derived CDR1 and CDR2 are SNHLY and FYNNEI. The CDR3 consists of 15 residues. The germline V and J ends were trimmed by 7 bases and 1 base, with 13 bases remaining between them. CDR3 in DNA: TGTGCCAGCAATCCTAGGGCCAGGAACACCGGGGAGCTGTTTTTT. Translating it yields CASNPRARNTGELFF.

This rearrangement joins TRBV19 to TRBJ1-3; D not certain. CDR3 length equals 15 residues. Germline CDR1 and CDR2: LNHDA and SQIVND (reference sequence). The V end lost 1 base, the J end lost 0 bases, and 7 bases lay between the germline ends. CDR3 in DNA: TGTGCCAGTAGTATAGGCAGGAACTCTGGAAACACCATATATTTT. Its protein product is CASSIGRNSGNTIYF.

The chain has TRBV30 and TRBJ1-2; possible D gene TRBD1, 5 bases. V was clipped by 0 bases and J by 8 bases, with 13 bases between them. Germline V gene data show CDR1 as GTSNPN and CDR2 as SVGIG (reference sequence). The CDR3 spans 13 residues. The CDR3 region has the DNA TGTGCCTGGAGTGTACGGGGGGATCTCGGCTACACCTTC. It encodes CAWSVRGDLGYTF.

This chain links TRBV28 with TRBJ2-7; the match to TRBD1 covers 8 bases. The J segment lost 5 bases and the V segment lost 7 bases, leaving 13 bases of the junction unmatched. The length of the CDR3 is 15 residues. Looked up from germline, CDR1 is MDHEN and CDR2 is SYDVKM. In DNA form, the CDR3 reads TGTGCCAGCACCCGAGCCGGGACAGGCTTACACGAGCAGTACTTC. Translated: CASTRAGTGLHEQYF.

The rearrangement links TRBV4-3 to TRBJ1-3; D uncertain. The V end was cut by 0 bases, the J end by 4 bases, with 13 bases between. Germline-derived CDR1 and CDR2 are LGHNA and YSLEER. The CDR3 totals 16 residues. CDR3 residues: CASSQDRPAGGNTIYF. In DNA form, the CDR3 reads TGCGCCAGCAGCCAAGATCGCCCCGCGGGGGGAAACACCATATATTTT.

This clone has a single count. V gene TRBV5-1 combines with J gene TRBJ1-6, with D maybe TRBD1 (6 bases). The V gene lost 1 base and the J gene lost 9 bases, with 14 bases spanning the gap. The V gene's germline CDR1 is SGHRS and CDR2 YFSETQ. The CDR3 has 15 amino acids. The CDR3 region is CASSLFLGAGSPLHF. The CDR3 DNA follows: TGCGCCAGCAGCTTGTTTTTGGGGGCAGGTTCACCCCTCCACTTT.